This TCR beta chain comes out of a study of CD8+ T cells in alopecia areata. Broader study findings: Scalp clonality, along with expanded CD8+ clones among the top 100, was significantly decreased by tofacitinib. Compared with mice, patients displayed less clear TCR sharing, possibly for HLA-related reasons.

V lost 4 bases and J 3 bases, leaving 19 bases between the germline ends. Germline loops: CDR1 MNHEY, CDR2 SMNVEV (reference sequence). The CDR3 consists of 17 residues. RNA, once extracted, was reverse transcribed into cDNA for use as the sequencing template. Assay used: immunoSEQ multiplex PCR; TCRdb lists only in-frame clones, some missing. In the table there are fewer than 150,000 clones, roughly four fifths of which are singletons. In the case of this clone: The target antigen is unknown.

Specified treatment: oral pan-JAK inhibitor, 5-10 mg twice daily. The V gene is TRBV27, the J gene TRBJ2-1; a possible D gene is TRBD1 (5 bases). The sample here was CD8+ T cells sorted from blood, taken at week 4, from a patient treated with tofacitinib. This TCR was recovered from a human donor with alopecia areata. For the CDR3, the DNA is TGTGCCAGCAGTTACGCGACAGAATTCCGTTTCTACAATGAGCAGTTCTTC. The encoded protein is CASSYATEFRFYNEQFF.